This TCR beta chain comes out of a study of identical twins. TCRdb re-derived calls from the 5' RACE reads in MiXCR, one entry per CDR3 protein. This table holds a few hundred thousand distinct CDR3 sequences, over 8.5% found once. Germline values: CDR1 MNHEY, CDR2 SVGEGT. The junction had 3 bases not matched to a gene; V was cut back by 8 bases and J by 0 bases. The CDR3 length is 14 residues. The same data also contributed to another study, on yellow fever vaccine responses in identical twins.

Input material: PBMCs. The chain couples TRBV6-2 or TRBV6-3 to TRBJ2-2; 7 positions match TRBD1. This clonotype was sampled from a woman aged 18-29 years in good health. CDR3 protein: CASRQGTNTGELFF. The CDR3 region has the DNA TGTGCCAGCCGACAGGGCACGAACACCGGGGAGCTGTTTTTT.